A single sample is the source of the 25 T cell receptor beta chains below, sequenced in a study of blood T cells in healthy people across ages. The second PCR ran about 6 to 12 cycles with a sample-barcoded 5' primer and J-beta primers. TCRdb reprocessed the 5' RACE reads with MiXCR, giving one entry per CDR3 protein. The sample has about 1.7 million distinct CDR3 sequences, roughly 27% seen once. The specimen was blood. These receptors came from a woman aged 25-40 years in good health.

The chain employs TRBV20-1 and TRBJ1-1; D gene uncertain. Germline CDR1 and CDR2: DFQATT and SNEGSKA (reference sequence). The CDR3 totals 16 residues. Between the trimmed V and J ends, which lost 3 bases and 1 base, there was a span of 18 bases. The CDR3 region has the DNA TGCAGTGCTAGTGAGTTGGTGGTCCGATCGAACACTGAAGCTTTCTTT. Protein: CSASELVVRSNTEAFF.

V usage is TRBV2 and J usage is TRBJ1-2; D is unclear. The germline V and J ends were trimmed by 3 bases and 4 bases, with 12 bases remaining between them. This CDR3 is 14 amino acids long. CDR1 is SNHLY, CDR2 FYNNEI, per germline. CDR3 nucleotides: TGTGCCAGCAGTGATAGAAGGGATAGCTATGGCTACACCTTC. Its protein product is CASSDRRDSYGYTF.

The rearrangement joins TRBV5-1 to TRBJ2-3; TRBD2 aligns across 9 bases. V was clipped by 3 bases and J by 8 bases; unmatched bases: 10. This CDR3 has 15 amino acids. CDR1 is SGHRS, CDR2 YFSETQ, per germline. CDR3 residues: CASSSGEAGGGTQYF. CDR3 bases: TGCGCCAGCAGCTCCGGTGAGGCGGGGGGGGGTACGCAGTATTTT.

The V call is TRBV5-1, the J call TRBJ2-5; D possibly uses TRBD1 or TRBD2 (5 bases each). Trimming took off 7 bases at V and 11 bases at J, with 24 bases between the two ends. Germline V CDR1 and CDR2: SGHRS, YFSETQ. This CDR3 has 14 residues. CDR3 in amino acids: CASGRDGPYNEQYF. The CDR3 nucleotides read TGCGCCAGCGGTAGGGACGGACCCTACAATGAGCAGTACTTC.

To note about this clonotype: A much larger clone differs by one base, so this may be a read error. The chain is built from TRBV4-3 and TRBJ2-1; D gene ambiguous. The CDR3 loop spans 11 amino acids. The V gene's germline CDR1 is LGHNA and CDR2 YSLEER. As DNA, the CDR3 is TGCGCCAGCGGCCAAGAGGATGAGCAGTTCTTC. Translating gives CASGQEDEQFF.

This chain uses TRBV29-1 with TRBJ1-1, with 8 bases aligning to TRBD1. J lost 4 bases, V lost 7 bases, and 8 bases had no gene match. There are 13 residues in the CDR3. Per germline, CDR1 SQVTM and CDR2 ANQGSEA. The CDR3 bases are TGCAGCGCTGGACAGGGCGGGAGCACTGAAGCTTTCTTT. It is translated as CSAGQGGSTEAFF.

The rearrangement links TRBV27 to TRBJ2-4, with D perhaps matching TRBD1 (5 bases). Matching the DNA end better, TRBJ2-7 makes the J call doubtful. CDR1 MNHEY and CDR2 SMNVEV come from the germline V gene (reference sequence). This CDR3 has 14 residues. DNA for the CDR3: TGTGCCAGCAGTTTTAGGGGTCACACAGGCGAGCAGTACTTC. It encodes CASSFRGHTGEQYF.

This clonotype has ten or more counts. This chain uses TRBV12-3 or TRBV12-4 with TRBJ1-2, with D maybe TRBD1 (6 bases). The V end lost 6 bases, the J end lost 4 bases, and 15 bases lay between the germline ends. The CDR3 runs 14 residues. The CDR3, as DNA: TGTGCCAGCAGGCAACAGGGATTTAGCTATGGCTACACCTTC. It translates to CASRQQGFSYGYTF.

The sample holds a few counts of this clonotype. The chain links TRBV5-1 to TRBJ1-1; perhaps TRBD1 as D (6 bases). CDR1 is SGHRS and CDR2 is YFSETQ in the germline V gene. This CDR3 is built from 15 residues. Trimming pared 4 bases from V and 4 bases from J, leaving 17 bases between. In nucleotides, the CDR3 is TGCGCCAGCAGCGATCTGACAGGCCCGGGCACTGAAGCTTTCTTT. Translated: CASSDLTGPGTEAFF.

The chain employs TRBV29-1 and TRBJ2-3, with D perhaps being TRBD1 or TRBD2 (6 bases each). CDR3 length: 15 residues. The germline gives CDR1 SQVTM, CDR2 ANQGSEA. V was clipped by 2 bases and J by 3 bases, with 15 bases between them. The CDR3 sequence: CSVEKGETRTDTQYF. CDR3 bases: TGCAGCGTTGAAAAGGGGGAGACTAGGACAGATACGCAGTATTTT.

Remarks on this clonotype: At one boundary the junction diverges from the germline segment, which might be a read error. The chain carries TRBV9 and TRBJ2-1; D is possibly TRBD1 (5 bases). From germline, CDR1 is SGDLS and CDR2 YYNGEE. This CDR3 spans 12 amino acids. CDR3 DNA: TGTGCCAGCAGCCCAATGGACAATGGGCAGTTCTTC. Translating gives CASSPMDNGQFF.

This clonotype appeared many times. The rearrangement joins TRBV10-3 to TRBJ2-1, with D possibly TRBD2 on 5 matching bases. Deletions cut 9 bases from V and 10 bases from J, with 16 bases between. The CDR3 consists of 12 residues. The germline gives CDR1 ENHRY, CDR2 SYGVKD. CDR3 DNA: TGTGCCATAACAGAAGAGGGAAAGGAGCAGTTCTTC. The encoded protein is CAITEEGKEQFF.

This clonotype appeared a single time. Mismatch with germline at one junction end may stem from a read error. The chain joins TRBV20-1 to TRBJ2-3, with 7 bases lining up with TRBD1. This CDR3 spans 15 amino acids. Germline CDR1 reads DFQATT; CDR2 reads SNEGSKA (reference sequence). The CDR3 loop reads CSTRDETGSKDTQYF. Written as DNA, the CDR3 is TGCAGTACTAGAGATGAGACAGGGTCGAAGGATACGCAGTATTTT.

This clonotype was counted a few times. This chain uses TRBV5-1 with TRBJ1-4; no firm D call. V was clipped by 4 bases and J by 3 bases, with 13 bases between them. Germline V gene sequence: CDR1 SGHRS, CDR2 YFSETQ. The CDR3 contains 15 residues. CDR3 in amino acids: CASSGVGGSNEKLFF. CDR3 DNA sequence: TGCGCCAGCAGCGGGGTCGGCGGATCTAATGAAAAACTGTTTTTT.

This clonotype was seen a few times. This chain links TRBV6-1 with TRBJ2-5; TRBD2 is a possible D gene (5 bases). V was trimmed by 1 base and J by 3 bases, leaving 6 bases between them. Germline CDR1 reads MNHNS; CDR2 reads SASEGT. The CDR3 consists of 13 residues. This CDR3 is CASSEEREETQYF. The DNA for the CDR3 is TGTGCCAGCAGTGAAGAGAGGGAAGAGACCCAGTACTTC.

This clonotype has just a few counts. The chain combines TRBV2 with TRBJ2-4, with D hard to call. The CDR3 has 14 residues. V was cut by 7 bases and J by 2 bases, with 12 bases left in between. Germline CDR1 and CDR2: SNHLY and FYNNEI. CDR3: CASTSIGSKNIQYF. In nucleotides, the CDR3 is TGTGCCAGCACCTCGATAGGGTCCAAAAACATTCAGTACTTC.

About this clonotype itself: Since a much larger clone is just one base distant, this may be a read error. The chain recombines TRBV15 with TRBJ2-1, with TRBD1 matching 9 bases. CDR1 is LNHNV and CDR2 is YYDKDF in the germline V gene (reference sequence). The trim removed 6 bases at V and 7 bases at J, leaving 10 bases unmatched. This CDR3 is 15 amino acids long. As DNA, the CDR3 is TGTGCCACCAGTACCCGGGACAGGGTAGCGAATGAGCAGTTCTTC. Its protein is CATSTRDRVANEQFF.

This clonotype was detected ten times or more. CDR3 DNA: TGCAGTGCTAGAGATCTCACCGGACAGGGAGAGACCCAGTACTTC. The encoded protein is CSARDLTGQGETQYF. This chain joins TRBV20-1 and TRBJ2-5; 8 positions match TRBD1. The trim removed 0 bases at V and 4 bases at J, leaving 7 bases unmatched. The CDR3 is made up of 15 amino acids. CDR1 is DFQATT and CDR2 is SNEGSKA in the germline V gene (reference sequence).

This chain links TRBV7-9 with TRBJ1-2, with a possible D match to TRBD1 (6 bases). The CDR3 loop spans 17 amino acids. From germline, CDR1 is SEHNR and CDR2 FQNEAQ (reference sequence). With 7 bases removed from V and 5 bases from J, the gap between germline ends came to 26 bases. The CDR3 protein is CASTSRETGWSMYGYTF. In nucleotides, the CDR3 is TGTGCCAGCACCTCACGGGAGACAGGTTGGAGCATGTATGGCTACACCTTC.

The CDR3 loop reads CASSSKVAGNKNIQYF. Written as DNA, the CDR3 is TGTGCCAGCAGTTCTAAAGTAGCGGGGAACAAAAACATTCAGTACTTC. The V call is TRBV28, the J call TRBJ2-4, with 8 bases aligning to TRBD2. CDR3 length: 16 amino acids. Trimming removed 4 bases from V and 3 bases from J; junction bases left unmatched: 8. Germline lookup yields CDR1 MDHEN and CDR2 SYDVKM.

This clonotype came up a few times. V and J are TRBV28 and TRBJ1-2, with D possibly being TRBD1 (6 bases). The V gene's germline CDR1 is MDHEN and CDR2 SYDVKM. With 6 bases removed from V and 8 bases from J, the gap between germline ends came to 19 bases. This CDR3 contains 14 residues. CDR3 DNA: TGTGCCAGCAGAACACTCTCAGGGGTGGGGGGCTACACCTTC. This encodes CASRTLSGVGGYTF.

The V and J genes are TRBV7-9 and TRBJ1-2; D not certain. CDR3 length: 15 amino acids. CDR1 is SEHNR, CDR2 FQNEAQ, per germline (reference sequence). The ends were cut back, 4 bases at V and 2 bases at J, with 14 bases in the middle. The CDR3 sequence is CASSSLVGVNYGYTF. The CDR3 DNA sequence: TGTGCCAGCAGCTCGCTCGTCGGGGTGAACTATGGCTACACCTTC.

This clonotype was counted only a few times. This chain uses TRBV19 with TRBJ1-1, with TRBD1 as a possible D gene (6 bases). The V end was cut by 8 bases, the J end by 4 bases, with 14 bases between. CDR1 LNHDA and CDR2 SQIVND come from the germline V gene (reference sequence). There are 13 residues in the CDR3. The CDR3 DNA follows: TGTGCCAGTCTCGACAGGTCCTCCACTGAAGCTTTCTTT. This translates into CASLDRSSTEAFF. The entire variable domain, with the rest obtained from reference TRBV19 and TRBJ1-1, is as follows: DGGITQSPKYLFRKEGQNVTLSCEQNLNHDAMYWYRQDPGQGLRLIYYSQIVNDFQKGDIAEGYSVSREKKESFPLTVTSAQKNPTAFYLCASLDRSSTEAFFGQGTRLTVV.

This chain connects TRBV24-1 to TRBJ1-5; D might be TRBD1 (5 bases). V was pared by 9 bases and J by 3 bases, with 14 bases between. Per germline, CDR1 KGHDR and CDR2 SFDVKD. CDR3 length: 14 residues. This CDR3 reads CATGGARTNQPQHF. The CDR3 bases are TGTGCCACCGGAGGGGCCCGAACCAATCAGCCCCAGCATTTT.

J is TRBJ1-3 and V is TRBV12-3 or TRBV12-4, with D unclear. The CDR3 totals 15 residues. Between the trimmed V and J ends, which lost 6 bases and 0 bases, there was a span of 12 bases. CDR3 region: CASSPGSYSGNTIYF. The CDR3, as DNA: TGTGCCAGCAGCCCGGGCAGTTACTCTGGAAACACCATATATTTT.